This T cell receptor (beta chain) was identified in a study of T-cell reconstitution after alpha-beta-depleted transplantation in children. This clonotype was seen a few times. This CDR3 comprises 16 residues. It was with unique molecular identifiers that the TCRbeta library was prepared. Via MiXCR, TCRdb re-called the PCR reads, giving one row per CDR3 protein. The sample gives about 500,000 distinct CDR3 sequences, 32% of which show up once; 2% to 3% is in the top ten. Here the sequenced sample was PBMCs from the stem cell graft donor, taken from the stem cell graft. The TCR was taken from a human donor who donated a stem cell graft to a child with aplastic anemia. The rearrangement uses TRBV21-1 and TRBJ2-1. TRBV21-1 is noted as a pseudogene. The CDR3 coding sequence is TGTGCCAGCAGCACCGGCCGTCAAAGCTCCTACAATGAGCAGTTCTTC. Encoded protein: CASSTGRQSSYNEQFF.